This TCR beta chain was retrieved from a study of graft-versus-host responses after intestinal transplantation. Study-wide context: For two to four years after anti-thymocyte globulin induction, all recipients took tacrolimus and steroids.

The germline gives CDR1 LNHDA, CDR2 SQIVND (reference sequence). CDR3 length: 18 residues. Trimming removed 5 bases from V and 1 base from J, with 23 bases in between. The assay was immunoSEQ multiplex PCR, and TCRdb's table has in-frame clones only and misses some. The sample holds 45,000 to 55,000 clones, more than 80% seen once. General study results and limits: GvH clone levels peaked in circulation, and this peak was associated with early post-transplant HvG declines.

Note on this clone: The target antigen is unknown.

This receptor was taken from a human patient who received an intestinal transplant, so some T cells may come from the graft donor. This chain links TRBV19 with TRBJ1-1, with D perhaps TRBD1 (5 bases). Sequences were derived from PBMCs, sampled 650 to 690 days after intestinal transplant. The chain's CDR3 is CASSPETLAGPPNTEAFF. CDR3 DNA sequence: TGTGCCAGTAGTCCCGAGACTCTGGCGGGACCTCCGAACACTGAAGCTTTCTTT.